This T cell receptor (beta chain) was identified during a study of cytomegalovirus exposure and HLA in healthy donors. Study context: HLA-typed donors were the source of approximately 80 million unique TCRs held in an early data release. Study results and caveats: In terms of immune exposure information, only CMV serostatus was available. Later analysis found that TCR beta chains associated with HLA were more clonally expanded than other, equally common chains. Earlier findings revealed that most TCR beta V segments proved productive either about 90% or about 30% of the time.

CDR3 length equals 12 residues. Germline values: CDR1 SGHTA, CDR2 FQGNSA. V lost 8 bases, J lost 3 bases, and 11 bases lay in between. 13 Jbeta primers and 60 Vbeta primers were used for the PCR. Generated by immunoSEQ multiplex PCR, the TCRdb table keeps only in-frame clones and is missing some. The sample contains about 90,000 clones, roughly 80% of which appear only once. Concerning this clone itself: Antigen specificity is unknown.

V gene TRBV7-2 combines with J gene TRBJ2-7; D unresolved. Sequencing used PBMCs. This receptor was identified in a man younger than 35 in good health and CMV-seronegative. CDR3 bases: TGTGCCAGCCGCCGCGGAAGCTACGAGCAGTACTTC. Its protein product is CASRRGSYEQYF.